Below, 2 T cell receptor beta chains from the same sample are listed, as sequenced in a study of OX40 agonist ivuxolimab in advanced cancers. Sequenced by immunoSEQ multiplex PCR; TCRdb stores in-frame clones only, minus some. The data hold tens of thousands of clones, with about four fifths observed a single time. Material: CD4+ or CD8+ T cells sorted from blood, obtained in a trial of the OX40 agonist ivuxolimab. The receptors shown here come from an adult with an advanced solid tumor such as melanoma, head and neck, liver or kidney cancer.

The chain uses TRBV5-6 and TRBJ1-1; D is undetermined. The CDR3 is 13 residues long. Germline-derived CDR1 and CDR2 are SGHDT and YYEEEE. The V end lost 4 bases, the J end lost 4 bases, and 11 bases lay between the germline ends. The CDR3: CASSPDQFTEAFF. The CDR3 nucleotides read TGTGCCAGCAGCCCTGACCAGTTCACTGAAGCTTTCTTT.

The V gene is TRBV27, the J gene TRBJ1-6, with unresolved D. Germline CDR1 MNHEY, CDR2 SMNVEV (reference sequence). The V end was cut by 5 bases, the J end by 1 base, with 15 bases between. There are 17 residues in the CDR3. CDR3 residues: CASSGSRGRSYNSPLHF. The CDR3 nucleotides are TGTGCCAGCAGTGGCAGCCGGGGAAGATCCTATAATTCACCCCTCCACTTT.